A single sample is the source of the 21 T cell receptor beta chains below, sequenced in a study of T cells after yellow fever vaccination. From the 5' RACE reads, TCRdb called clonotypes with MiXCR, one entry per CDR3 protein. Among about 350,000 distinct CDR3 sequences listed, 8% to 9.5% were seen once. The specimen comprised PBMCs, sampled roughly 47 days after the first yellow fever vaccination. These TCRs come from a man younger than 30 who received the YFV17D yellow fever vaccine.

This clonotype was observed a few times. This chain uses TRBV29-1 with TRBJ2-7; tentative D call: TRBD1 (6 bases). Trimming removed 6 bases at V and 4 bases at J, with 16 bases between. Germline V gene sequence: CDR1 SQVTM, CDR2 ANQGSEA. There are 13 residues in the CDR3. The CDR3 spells CSVVGQGFYEQYF. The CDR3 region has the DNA TGCAGCGTGGTGGGCCAGGGGTTTTACGAGCAGTACTTC.

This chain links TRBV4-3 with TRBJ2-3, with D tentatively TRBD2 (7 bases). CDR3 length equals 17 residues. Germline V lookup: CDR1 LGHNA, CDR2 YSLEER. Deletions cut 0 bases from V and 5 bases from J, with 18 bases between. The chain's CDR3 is CASSQDGRGGAGDTQYF. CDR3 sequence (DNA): TGCGCCAGCAGCCAAGATGGTCGCGGGGGCGCGGGAGATACGCAGTATTTT.

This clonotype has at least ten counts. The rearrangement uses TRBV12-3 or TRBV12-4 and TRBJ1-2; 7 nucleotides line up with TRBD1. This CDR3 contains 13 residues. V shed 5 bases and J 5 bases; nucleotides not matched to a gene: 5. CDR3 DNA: TGTGCCAGCAGTCCACGGGACAGTTATGGCTACACCTTC. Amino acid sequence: CASSPRDSYGYTF.

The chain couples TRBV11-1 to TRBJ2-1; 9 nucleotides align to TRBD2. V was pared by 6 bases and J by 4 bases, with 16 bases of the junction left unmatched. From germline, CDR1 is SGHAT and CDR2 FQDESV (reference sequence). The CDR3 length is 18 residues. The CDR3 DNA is TGTGCCAGCAGTAGACCTGGGACTAGCCATCGAACATACAATGAGCAGTTCTTC. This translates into CASSRPGTSHRTYNEQFF.

This CDR3 is CASTDGAAGYEQYV. For the CDR3, the DNA is TGTGCCAGCACCGACGGGGCAGCCGGCTACGAGCAGTACGTC. The chain couples TRBV6-2 or TRBV6-3 to TRBJ2-7, with D possibly being TRBD1 or TRBD2 (5 bases each). Germline V gene data show CDR1 as MNHEY and CDR2 as SVGEGT. CDR3 size: 14 residues. Trimming took off 7 bases at V and 3 bases at J, with 16 bases between the two ends.

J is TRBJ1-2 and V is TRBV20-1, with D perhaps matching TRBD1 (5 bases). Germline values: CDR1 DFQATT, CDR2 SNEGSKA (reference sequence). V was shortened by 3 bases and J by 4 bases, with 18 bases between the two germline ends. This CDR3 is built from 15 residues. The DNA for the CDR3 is TGCAGTGCTAGTAGGCGAAGGGGTCGGGGCTATGGCTACACCTTC. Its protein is CSASRRRGRGYGYTF.

This chain's CDR3 is CASSRGGRSSYEQYF. The CDR3 DNA sequence: TGTGCCAGCAGTCGGGGCGGAAGGAGCTCCTACGAGCAGTACTTC. V usage is TRBV6-2 or TRBV6-3 and J usage is TRBJ2-7; TRBD1 or TRBD2 may be the D gene (5 bases each). This CDR3 has 15 amino acids. V dropped 5 bases and J dropped 0 bases, with 14 bases sitting between them. The germline V gene encodes CDR1 MNHEY and CDR2 SVGEGT.

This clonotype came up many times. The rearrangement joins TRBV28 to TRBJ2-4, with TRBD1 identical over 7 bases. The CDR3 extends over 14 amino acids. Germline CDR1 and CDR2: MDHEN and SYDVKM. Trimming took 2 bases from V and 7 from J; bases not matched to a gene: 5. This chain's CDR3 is CASSLRQGGNIQYF. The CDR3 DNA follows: TGTGCCAGCAGTTTACGACAGGGCGGTAACATTCAGTACTTC.

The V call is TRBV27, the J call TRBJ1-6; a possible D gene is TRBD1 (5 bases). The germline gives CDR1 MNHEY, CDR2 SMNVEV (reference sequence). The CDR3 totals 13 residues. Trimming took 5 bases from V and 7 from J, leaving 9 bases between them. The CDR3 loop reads CASSQPGNSPLHF. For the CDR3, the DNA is TGTGCCAGCAGTCAGCCAGGGAATTCACCCCTCCACTTT.

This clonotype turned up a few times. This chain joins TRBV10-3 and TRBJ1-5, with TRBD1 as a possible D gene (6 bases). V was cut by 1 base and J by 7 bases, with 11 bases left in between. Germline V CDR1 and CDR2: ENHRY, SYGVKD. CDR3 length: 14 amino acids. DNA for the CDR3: TGTGCCATCAGTGAGTTAACAGGGTTACAGCCCCAGCATTTT. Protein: CAISELTGLQPQHF.

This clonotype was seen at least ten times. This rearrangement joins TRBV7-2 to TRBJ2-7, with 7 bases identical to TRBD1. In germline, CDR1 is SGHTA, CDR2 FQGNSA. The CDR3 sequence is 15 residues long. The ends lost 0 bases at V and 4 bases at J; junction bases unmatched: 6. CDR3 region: CASSLAQGTEYEQYV. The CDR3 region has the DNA TGTGCCAGCAGCTTAGCGCAGGGGACAGAGTACGAGCAGTACGTC.

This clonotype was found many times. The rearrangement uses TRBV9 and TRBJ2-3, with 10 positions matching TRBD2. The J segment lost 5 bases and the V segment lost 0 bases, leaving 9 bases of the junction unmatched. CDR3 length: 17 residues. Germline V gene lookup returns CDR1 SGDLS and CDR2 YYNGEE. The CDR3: CASSVVASGGAGDTQYF. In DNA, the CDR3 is TGTGCCAGCAGCGTAGTGGCGAGCGGGGGGGCAGGAGATACGCAGTATTTT.

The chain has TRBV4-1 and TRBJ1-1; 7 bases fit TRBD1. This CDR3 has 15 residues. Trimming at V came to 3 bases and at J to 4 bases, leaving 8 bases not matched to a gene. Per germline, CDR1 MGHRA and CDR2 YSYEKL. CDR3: CASSHPDRLSTEAFF. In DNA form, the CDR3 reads TGCGCCAGCAGCCACCCGGACAGGCTGAGCACTGAAGCTTTCTTT.

CDR3 nucleotides: TGTGCCAGTAGTACGGTCCCAGATACGCAGTATTTT. Translating it yields CASSTVPDTQYF. The V gene is TRBV19, the J gene TRBJ2-3; D is ambiguous. Germline CDR1 and CDR2: LNHDA and SQIVND (reference sequence). This CDR3 is 12 amino acids long. V lost 4 bases and J lost 4, with 6 bases in between.

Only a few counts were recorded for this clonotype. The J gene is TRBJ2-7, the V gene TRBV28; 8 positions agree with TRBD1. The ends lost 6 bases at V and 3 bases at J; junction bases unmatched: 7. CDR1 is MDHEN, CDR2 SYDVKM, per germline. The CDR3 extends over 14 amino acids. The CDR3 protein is CASSTQGQGYEQYV. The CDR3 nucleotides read TGTGCCAGCAGCACCCAAGGACAGGGCTACGAGCAGTACGTC.

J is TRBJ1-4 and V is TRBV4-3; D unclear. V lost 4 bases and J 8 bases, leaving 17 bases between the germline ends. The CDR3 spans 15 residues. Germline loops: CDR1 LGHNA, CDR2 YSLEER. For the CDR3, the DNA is TGCGCCAGCAGCCTGGAGCCGACTTGGAGGGAAAAACTGTTTTTT. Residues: CASSLEPTWREKLFF.

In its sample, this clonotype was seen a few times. The CDR3 loop reads CASSPVERGPGTDTQYF. CDR3 DNA sequence: TGTGCCAGCTCACCAGTGGAGCGGGGGCCGGGTACAGATACGCAGTATTTT. This chain uses TRBV18 with TRBJ2-3; 8 bases map to TRBD2. Losses at the gene ends were 2 bases for V and 3 bases for J; bases not matched to a gene: 10. This CDR3 spans 17 amino acids. In germline, CDR1 is KGHSH, CDR2 LQKENI.

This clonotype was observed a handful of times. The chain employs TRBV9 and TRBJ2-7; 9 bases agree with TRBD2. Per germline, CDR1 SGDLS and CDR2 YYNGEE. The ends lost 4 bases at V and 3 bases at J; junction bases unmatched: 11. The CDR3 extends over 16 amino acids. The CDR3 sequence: CASSTDGLAGIYEQYF. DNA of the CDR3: TGTGCCAGCAGCACCGATGGCCTAGCGGGGATCTACGAGCAGTACTTC.

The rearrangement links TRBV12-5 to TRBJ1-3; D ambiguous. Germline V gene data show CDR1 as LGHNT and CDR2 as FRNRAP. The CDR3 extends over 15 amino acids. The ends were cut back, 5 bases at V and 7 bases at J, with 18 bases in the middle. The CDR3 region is CASGLTTGSRNTIYF. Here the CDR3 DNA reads TGTGCTAGTGGTCTGACGACGGGGAGCCGTAACACCATATATTTT. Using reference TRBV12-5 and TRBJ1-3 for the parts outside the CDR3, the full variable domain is DARVTQTPRHKVTEMGQEVTMRCQPILGHNTVFWYRQTMMQGLELLAYFRNRAPLDDSGMPKDRFSAEMPDATLATLKIQPSEPRDSAVYFCASGLTTGSRNTIYFGEGSWLTVV.

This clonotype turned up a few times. CDR3 sequence (DNA): TGTGCCTGGAGTCGAGGACTAGCGGGGGGCACAGATACGCAGTATTTT. Protein sequence: CAWSRGLAGGTDTQYF. The genes are TRBV30 and TRBJ2-3; 13 bases match TRBD2. Germline values: CDR1 GTSNPN, CDR2 SVGIG (reference sequence). The CDR3 is 16 amino acids. After removal of 2 bases from V and 1 base from J, the junction contained 3 bases not matched to a gene. The full variable domain, its missing parts supplied by reference TRBV30 and TRBJ2-3, is SQTIHQWPATLVQPVGSPLSLECTVEGTSNPNLYWYRQAAGRGLQLLFYSVGIGQISSEVPQNLSASRPQDRQFILSSKKLLLSDSGFYLCAWSRGLAGGTDTQYFGPGTRLTVL.

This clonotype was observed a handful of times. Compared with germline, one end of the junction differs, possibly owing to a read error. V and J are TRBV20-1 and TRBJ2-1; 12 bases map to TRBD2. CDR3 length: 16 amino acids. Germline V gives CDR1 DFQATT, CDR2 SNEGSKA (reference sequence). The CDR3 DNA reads TGCTGTGCTAGAGGCAACGTACTAGCGGGGGGAGGGGAGCAGTTCTTC. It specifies CCARGNVLAGGGEQFF.